This T cell receptor (beta chain) was profiled in a study of blood T cell repertoires in COVID-19. The CDR3 is 17 residues long. V dropped 2 bases and J dropped 3; count of bases not matched to a gene: 5. Per the germline V gene, CDR1 is MNHEY and CDR2 is SVGEGT. This clone has a single count. Profiled with immunoSEQ multiplex PCR; TCRdb holds only in-frame clones, not every one. The data contain 100,000 to 150,000 clones, roughly 85% of them singletons. The sample taken for sequencing was peripheral blood. This rearrangement joins TRBV6-2 or TRBV6-3 to TRBJ2-3, with TRBD2 identical over 13 bases. The TCR sequence derives from a woman of 80 years or more with COVID-19, enrolled during active disease. The CDR3 DNA follows: TGTGCCAGCAGTTACGTAGGACTAGCGGGAGTAACAGATACGCAGTATTTT. The encoded protein is CASSYVGLAGVTDTQYF.